This TCR beta chain was retrieved from a study of cytomegalovirus exposure and HLA in healthy donors. Regarding the study as a whole: Prior analysis indicated that the majority of TCR beta V segments exhibited productivity approximately 87% or approximately 30% of the time. At a 0.05 false discovery rate, a later analysis found approximately 15,000 TCR beta sequences to be associated with HLA alleles.

Note on this clone: Its antigen is still unknown.

In the PCR, 60 Vbeta and 13 Jbeta primers were used. Generated by immunoSEQ multiplex PCR, the TCRdb table keeps only in-frame clones and is missing some. In the table there are about 83,000 clones, 75% to 85% of which are singletons. When sampled, the donors appeared nominally healthy, though they likely had unrecorded immune exposures. This TCR came from a woman in her twenties or thirties in good health and CMV-seronegative. The sample comprised PBMCs.

The CDR3 bases are TGCAGCGTTGAAGAGGGGGGGCGCGGGCCCCAGCATTTT. Protein sequence: CSVEEGGRGPQHF. The chain combines TRBV29-1 with TRBJ1-5, with D possibly matching TRBD1 (6 bases). Trimming left V 0 bases short and J 9 bases short, with 12 bases between. Germline-derived CDR1 and CDR2 are SQVTM and ANQGSEA. The CDR3 length is 13 residues.